This entry lists 15 T cell receptor beta chains sequenced from one sample in a study of T cell responses to AZD1222 COVID-19 vaccine. The repertoire was sequenced with immunoSEQ multiplex PCR; TCRdb's copy has only in-frame clones and lacks some. Of 90,000 to 120,000 clones in the sample, 87% are singletons; the top ten hold roughly 2.5%. Sequences were derived from peripheral blood, sampled 28 days after the second AZD1222 dose. The source of these receptors is an adult who received the AZD1222 COVID-19 vaccine.

This clone was counted once. This chain connects TRBV2 to TRBJ2-1, with 9 positions matching TRBD1. The CDR3 totals 15 residues. V trimming: 7 bases; J trimming: 10 bases; junction bases outside the gene matches: 14. Germline V CDR1 and CDR2: SNHLY, FYNNEI. In DNA form, the CDR3 reads TGTGCCAGCACCCTGGGGACAGGGCGGACTGAGGAGCAGTTCTTC. It encodes CASTLGTGRTEEQFF.

The chain has TRBV5-1 and TRBJ2-3, with D perhaps matching TRBD2 (6 bases). The CDR3 contains 14 residues. Trimming stripped 0 bases from V and 2 bases from J, with 7 bases between. Germline V gene lookup returns CDR1 SGHRS and CDR2 YFSETQ. CDR3 sequence reads: CASSLGGDTDTQYF. The CDR3 coding sequence is TGCGCCAGCAGCTTGGGCGGGGACACAGATACGCAGTATTTT.

This clone was seen once. The gene calls are TRBV30 and TRBJ1-2, with 7 bases identical to TRBD1. The V and J ends lost 3 bases and 0 bases, in that order; junction bases with no gene match: 4. CDR3 length: 14 residues. Germline CDR1 is GTSNPN and CDR2 is SVGIG (reference sequence). The CDR3 sequence: CAWRGDSTNYGYTF. DNA of the CDR3: TGTGCCTGGAGGGGGGACAGCACTAACTATGGCTACACCTTC.

This chain uses TRBV27 with TRBJ1-1; D is undetermined. Trimming took 4 bases from V and 4 from J, leaving 10 bases between them. There are 13 residues in the CDR3. Germline loops: CDR1 MNHEY, CDR2 SMNVEV (reference sequence). This chain's CDR3 is CASSWGGFTEAFF. The CDR3, as DNA: TGTGCCAGCAGTTGGGGAGGTTTCACTGAAGCTTTCTTT.

This chain uses TRBV5-1 with TRBJ2-7, with 9 bases matching TRBD1. The V segment lost 3 bases and the J segment 3 bases; nucleotides outside the gene matches: 7. CDR1 and CDR2 (germline): SGHRS, YFSETQ. CDR3 length: 15 residues. CDR3 in DNA: TGCGCCAGCAGCTCACCACAGGGGGCTAACTACGAGCAGTACTTC. This translates into CASSSPQGANYEQYF. The full variable domain, rest sourced from reference TRBV5-1 and TRBJ2-7, is KAGVTQTPRYLIKTRGQQVTLSCSPISGHRSVSWYQQTPGQGLQFLFEYFSETQRNKGNFPGRFSGRQFSNSRSEMNVSTLELGDSALYLCASSSPQGANYEQYFGPGTRLTVT.

This clone was recorded only once. The rearrangement joins TRBV28 to TRBJ1-5; possible D gene TRBD1, 5 bases. Trimming stripped 2 bases from V and 5 bases from J, with 19 bases between. This CDR3 has 17 residues. The germline gives CDR1 MDHEN, CDR2 SYDVKM. CDR3 region: CASSLPPGPSNYQPQHF. The CDR3 DNA is TGTGCCAGCAGTTTACCTCCGGGACCCTCGAACTATCAGCCCCAGCATTTT.

The rearrangement uses TRBV28 and TRBJ1-2; possible D gene TRBD1, 6 bases. CDR3 size: 14 residues. CDR1 and CDR2 from the germline V gene are MDHEN and SYDVKM. Between the trimmed V and J ends, which lost 7 bases and 8 bases, there was a span of 20 bases. CDR3 region: CASTTSITGIGYTF. Written as DNA, the CDR3 is TGTGCCAGCACTACCTCAATAACAGGGATCGGCTACACCTTC.

This sequence joins TRBV7-9 and TRBJ1-6, with D possibly TRBD1 on 5 matching bases. V lost 5 bases to trimming and J lost 7 bases, with 15 bases between them. Germline lookup yields CDR1 SEHNR and CDR2 FQNEAQ (reference sequence). This CDR3 has 15 amino acids. CDR3 coding DNA: TGTGCCAGCAGCGTGTCCGGGACGGTGAATTCACCCCTCCACTTT. It encodes CASSVSGTVNSPLHF.

The V call is TRBV5-4, the J call TRBJ2-1; 9 bases align to TRBD2. CDR1 is SGHNT, CDR2 YYREEE, per germline (reference sequence). The CDR3 runs 16 residues. Trimming removed 0 bases from V and 6 bases from J; junction bases left unmatched: 7. The CDR3 DNA follows: TGTGCCAGCAGCTTGGGAGCGGGAGGTTACGGCAATGAGCAGTTCTTC. Translation: CASSLGAGGYGNEQFF.

The chain joins TRBV23-1 to TRBJ2-3; 7 positions agree with TRBD1. TRBV23-1 is an ORF, and what it does is uncertain. This CDR3 region has 16 residues. Germline trimming cut 6 bases from V and 1 base from J; bases unmatched to any gene: 10. This chain's CDR3 is CASRPVTGVGTDTQYF. In nucleotides, the CDR3 is TGCGCCAGCAGACCAGTCACAGGGGTTGGCACAGATACGCAGTATTTT.

The chain uses TRBV3-1 (or the pseudogene TRBV3-2) and TRBJ1-2, with D possibly being TRBD1 (5 bases). The germline CDR1 and CDR2 sequences are LGHDT and YNNKEL (reference sequence). The V and J ends lost 2 bases and 4 bases respectively, with 23 bases between them. The CDR3 is 18 amino acids. CDR3: CASSQSYNPGRGIYGYTF. CDR3 in DNA: TGTGCCAGCAGCCAATCCTACAATCCGGGACGGGGGATCTATGGCTACACCTTC.

V and J are TRBV6-1 and TRBJ2-2; D is perhaps TRBD2 (6 bases). CDR1 is MNHNS, CDR2 SASEGT, per germline. Trimming left V 7 bases short and J 1 base short, with 10 bases between. The CDR3 is 14 residues long. In DNA, the CDR3 is TGTGCCAGCACCCCGGGAGTGAACACCGGGGAGCTGTTTTTT. It codes for CASTPGVNTGELFF.

The chain carries TRBV3-1 (or the pseudogene TRBV3-2) and TRBJ1-1, with TRBD1 matching 9 bases. The CDR3 is 20 amino acids. Germline V CDR1 and CDR2: LGHDT, YNNKEL (reference sequence). V gave up 3 bases and J gave up 0 bases; unmatched junction bases: 17. This chain's CDR3 is CASSHPLGTGQGDMNTEAFF. DNA for the CDR3: TGTGCCAGCAGCCATCCTCTCGGGACGGGACAGGGCGACATGAACACTGAAGCTTTCTTT.

This sequence joins TRBV6-2 or TRBV6-3 and TRBJ1-1, with no clear D. Germline V gene data show CDR1 as MNHEY and CDR2 as SVGEGT. CDR3 size: 19 residues. V lost 2 bases to trimming and J lost 0 bases, with 22 bases between them. The CDR3 reads CASSYGRHGRTGMNTEAFF. The CDR3 nucleotides are TGTGCCAGCAGTTACGGGCGGCATGGTAGGACCGGCATGAACACTGAAGCTTTCTTT.

In this sample, this clone turned up once. CDR3 residues: CASTPGSNSPLHF. The CDR3 DNA is TGTGCCAGCACCCCCGGGAGTAATTCACCCCTCCACTTT. The chain carries TRBV28 and TRBJ1-6; D is unclear. The CDR3 consists of 13 residues. Germline V gives CDR1 MDHEN, CDR2 SYDVKM. V was clipped by 7 bases and J by 6 bases, with 10 bases between them.